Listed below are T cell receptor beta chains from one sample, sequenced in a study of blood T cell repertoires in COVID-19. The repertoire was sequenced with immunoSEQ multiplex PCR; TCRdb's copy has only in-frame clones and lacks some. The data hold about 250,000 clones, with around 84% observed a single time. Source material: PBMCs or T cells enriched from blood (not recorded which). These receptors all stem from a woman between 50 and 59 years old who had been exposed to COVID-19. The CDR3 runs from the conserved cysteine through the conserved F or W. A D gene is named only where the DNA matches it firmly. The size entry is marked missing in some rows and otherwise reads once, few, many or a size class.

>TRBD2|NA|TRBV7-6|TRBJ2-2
CASSQRTSGGATGELFF
TGTGCCAGCAGCCAAAGGACTAGCGGGGGGGCCACCGGGGAGCTGTTTTTT
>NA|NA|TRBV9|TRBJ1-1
CASSVAPGGTEAFF
TGTGCCAGCAGCGTAGCACCCGGGGGCACTGAAGCTTTCTTT
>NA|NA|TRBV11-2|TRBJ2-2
CASSLVVRTGELFF
TGTGCCAGCAGCTTAGTTGTGAGGACCGGGGAGCTGTTTTTT
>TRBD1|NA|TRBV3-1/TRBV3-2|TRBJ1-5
CASSQGQGAFQPQHF
TGTGCCAGCAGCCAAGGGCAGGGGGCTTTTCAGCCCCAGCATTTT
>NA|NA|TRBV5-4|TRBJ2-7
CASSLEGAPREQYF
TGTGCCAGCAGCTTGGAAGGGGCCCCCCGGGAGCAGTACTTC
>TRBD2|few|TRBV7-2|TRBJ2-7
CASTLAGRAYEQYF
TGTGCCAGCACCCTTGCCGGGAGGGCCTACGAGCAGTACTTC
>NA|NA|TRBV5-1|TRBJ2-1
CASSLGGTVYNEQFF
TGCGCCAGCAGCTTGGGCGGGACAGTTTACAATGAGCAGTTCTTC
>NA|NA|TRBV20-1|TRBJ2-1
CSASPSEWFHYNEQFF
TGCAGTGCTAGTCCCTCGGAGTGGTTCCATTACAATGAGCAGTTCTTC
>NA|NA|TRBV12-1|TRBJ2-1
CASNQAGGDWNEQFF
TGTGCCAGCAACCAAGCCGGGGGGGATTGGAATGAGCAGTTCTTC
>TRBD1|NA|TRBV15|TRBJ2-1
CATSRDLGTQGAGEQFF
TGTGCCACCAGCAGAGATTTAGGGACGCAGGGGGCGGGTGAGCAGTTCTTC
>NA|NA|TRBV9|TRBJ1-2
CASSVRAFYGYTF
TGTGCCAGCTCCGTCAGGGCATTCTATGGCTACACCTTC
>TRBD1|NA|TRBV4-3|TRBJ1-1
CASSAGQGRGTEAFF
TGCGCCAGCAGCGCGGGACAGGGACGGGGGACTGAAGCTTTCTTT
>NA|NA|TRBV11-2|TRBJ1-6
CASSADGPLHF
TGTGCCAGCAGCGCCGACGGGCCCCTCCACTTT
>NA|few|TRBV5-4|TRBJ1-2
CASSHERETYGYTF
TGTGCCAGCAGTCACGAGCGGGAAACTTATGGCTACACCTTC
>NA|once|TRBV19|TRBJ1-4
CASSSYRRANEKLFF
TGTGCCAGTAGTTCCTACAGGCGCGCTAATGAAAAACTGTTTTTT
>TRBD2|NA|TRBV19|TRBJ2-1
CASSIDRGLAGKNEQFF
TGTGCCAGTAGTATAGATAGGGGACTAGCGGGGAAGAATGAGCAGTTCTTC
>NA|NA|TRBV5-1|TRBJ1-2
CASSFGGPGYGYTF
TGCGCCAGCAGCTTCGGGGGGCCAGGCTATGGCTACACCTTC
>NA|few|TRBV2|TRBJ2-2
CASKELTNTGELFF
TGTGCCAGCAAAGAACTTACGAACACCGGGGAGCTGTTTTTT
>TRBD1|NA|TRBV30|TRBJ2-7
CAWSNGQGAYEQYF
TGTGCCTGGAGTAATGGACAGGGGGCCTACGAGCAGTACTTC
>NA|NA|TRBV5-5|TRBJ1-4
CASSLGVNEKLFF
TGTGCCAGCAGCTTGGGAGTTAATGAAAAACTGTTTTTT
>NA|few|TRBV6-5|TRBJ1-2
CASSSRVSGYTF
TGTGCCAGCAGCTCCAGGGTATCTGGCTACACCTTC
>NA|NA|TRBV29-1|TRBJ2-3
CSVERGWQIADTQYF
TGCAGCGTTGAAAGAGGCTGGCAGATCGCAGATACGCAGTATTTT
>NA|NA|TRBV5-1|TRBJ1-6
CASSLASDTNSPLHF
TGCGCCAGCAGCTTGGCATCAGATACTAATTCACCCCTCCACTTT
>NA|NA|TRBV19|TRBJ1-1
CASSTGQQNTEAFF
TGTGCCAGTAGTACCGGACAGCAGAACACTGAAGCTTTCTTT
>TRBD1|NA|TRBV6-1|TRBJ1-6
CASSEGQGNSPLHF
TGTGCCAGCAGTGAGGGACAGGGGAATTCACCCCTCCACTTT
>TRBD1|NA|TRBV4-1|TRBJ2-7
CASSQDWGQGGYEQYF
TGCGCCAGCAGCCAAGATTGGGGACAGGGAGGCTACGAGCAGTACTTC
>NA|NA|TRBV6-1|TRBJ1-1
CASRTQGVNTEAFF
TGTGCCAGCAGGACACAGGGCGTCAACACTGAAGCTTTCTTT
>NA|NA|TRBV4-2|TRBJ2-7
CASSQGFLREQYF
TGTGCCAGCAGCCAAGGGTTCCTCCGGGAGCAGTACTTC
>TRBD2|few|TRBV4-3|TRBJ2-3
CASSQGIAGGLGDTQYF
TGCGCCAGCAGCCAAGGGATAGCGGGGGGCCTCGGAGATACGCAGTATTTT